Below, one T cell receptor beta chain is given with its context. The source of the sample is a study of blood T cell repertoires in COVID-19. Study-wide context: Samples came from the United States, Italy and Spain, spanning acute and convalescent COVID-19. PBMCs, B-cell-depleted T cells, or T cells were the source of the cDNA or gDNA that made up the material.

Germline CDR1 reads MDHEN; CDR2 reads SYDVKM. The CDR3 is 16 amino acids. V gave up 1 base and J gave up 8 bases; unmatched junction bases: 10. Original handling: Reference gene primer amplification gave nucleated cell count estimates. Some clones are missing from TCRdb's copy, which holds only in-frame ones; the method was immunoSEQ multiplex PCR. V and J calls and clone size are given by that table; D and trimming were obtained from the DNA. The data hold around 250,000 clones, with around 82% observed a single time. This sequence originates from a woman younger than 30 with acute or convalescent COVID-19. V gene TRBV28 combines with J gene TRBJ2-1; 8 positions agree with TRBD2. Sequencing used peripheral blood. The CDR3 DNA reads TGTGCCAGCAGTTTATCAGTGAGCGGGAGATTCGATGAGCAGTTCTTC. As protein: CASSLSVSGRFDEQFF.